These T cell receptor beta chains were read from a single sample in a study of PD-1 blockade in classical Hodgkin lymphoma. Here immunoSEQ multiplex PCR was the method, and the copy in TCRdb shows in-frame clones only, minus some. The sample lists about 30,000 clones, around 90% occurring once. Sequenced: CD4+ T cells from blood. The receptor source for this set is a human donor with classical Hodgkin lymphoma. Each CDR3 is given without its conserved first and last residue.

>TRBV18
ASSPLQGASTEAF
>TRBV19
ASSALSPGAGGARGNTIY
>TRBV5-1
ASGLREHTEAF
>TRBV5-1
ASSFQPRDTEAF
>TRBV18
ASSYTPFGGRGEELF
>TRBV5-1
ASSLAVAGGQETQY
>TRBV7-2
ASSSAGSGPYNEQF
>TRBV5-4
ASSLDGAGELF
>TRBV5-6
ASSLLAGGPGTGELF
>TRBV5-4
ASSPLMRREGTGELF
>TRBV2
ASSKQGSGETQY
>TRBV19
ASSILGRGTGELF
>TRBV27
ASSLFDTNSEAF
>TRBV21-1
ASSKWGAGVGSTLGAMNTEAF
>TRBV28
ASSLDGGPYEQY
>TRBV9
ASSVDVDTYGYT
>TRBV7-9
ASSPFKVYEQY
>TRBV6-1
ASSEVQGILSGYT
>TRBV5-1
ASSGVEAGGYT
>TRBV2
ASNLARRANYGYT
>TRBV5-8
ASSFSSGNTIY
>TRBV2
ASSLSNEKLF
>TRBV19
ASSRGQGWDNEQF